This entry lists 18 T cell receptor beta chains sequenced from one sample in a study of blood T cells in healthy people across ages. A second PCR, run for roughly 7 to 11 cycles, used a sample-barcoded 5' primer plus a J-beta primer mix. TCRdb re-called the 5' RACE reads through MiXCR, storing one row per CDR3 protein. The profile shows 500,000 to 700,000 distinct CDR3 sequences, roughly 30% of them singletons. The sequenced sample consisted of blood. The receptor set was obtained from an elderly woman in good health.

This clonotype showed up many times. The chain links TRBV12-3 or TRBV12-4 to TRBJ2-1; 7 bases agree with TRBD2. V shed 3 bases, J shed 3 bases, and the junction held 8 bases outside the gene matches. CDR3 length equals 16 residues. The CDR3: CASSLAGGSLYNEQFF. CDR3 bases: TGTGCCAGCAGTTTGGCCGGGGGGTCCCTCTACAATGAGCAGTTCTTC.

This clonotype appeared a few times. CDR3 in DNA: TGTGCCAGTCGGGGACGGACATCCTACAATGAGCAGTACTTC. Its translation: CASRGRTSYNEQYF. The chain recombines TRBV12-3 or TRBV12-4 with TRBJ2-1; perhaps D is TRBD1 or TRBD2 (5 bases each). The end of the DNA is better explained by TRBJ2-7, so the J call may be wrong. The CDR3 extends over 14 amino acids.

This clonotype was observed a single time. The CDR3 end shows no conserved phenylalanine or tryptophan, and so a read error is likely. The chain joins TRBV7-7 to TRBJ2-1; 13 nucleotides line up with TRBD2. Looked up from germline, CDR1 is SSHAT and CDR2 is FNYEAQ (reference sequence). The CDR3 consists of 15 residues. The CDR3 DNA is TGTGCTAGCAGCTTAACTAGCGGGGGGGCCCATGAGCAGTTCGTC. Residues: CASSLTSGGAHEQFV.

This clonotype was seen a few times. The chain couples TRBV13 to TRBJ2-1; D remains unclear. Germline loops: CDR1 PRHDT, CDR2 FYEKMQ (reference sequence). Trimming pared 0 bases from V and 0 bases from J, leaving 18 bases between. There are 19 residues in the CDR3. The CDR3 here is CASSLGSTLYPSSYNEQFF. CDR3 coding DNA: TGTGCCAGCAGCTTAGGCTCGACGCTTTACCCGAGCTCCTACAATGAGCAGTTCTTC.

In this sample, this clonotype turned up a few times. The V and J genes are TRBV30 and TRBJ1-4; D gene ambiguous. With 0 bases removed from V and 5 bases from J, the gap between germline ends came to 7 bases. This CDR3 has 13 amino acids. Looked up from germline, CDR1 is GTSNPN and CDR2 is SVGIG (reference sequence). The CDR3 sequence: CAWSVRTNEKLFF. CDR3 bases: TGTGCCTGGAGTGTACGGACGAATGAAAAACTGTTTTTT.

Comments on this clonotype: Being one base from a much bigger clone, this may be a read error. CDR3 protein: CSARDMGPYNEQYF. The CDR3 nucleotides are TGCAGTGCTAGAGATATGGGTCCCTACAATGAGCAGTACTTC. The chain carries TRBV20-1 and TRBJ2-5, with D hard to call. Germline V lookup: CDR1 DFQATT, CDR2 SNEGSKA (reference sequence). Trimming took off 0 bases at V and 11 bases at J, with 19 bases between the two ends. The CDR3 sequence is 14 residues long.

As to this clonotype: The junction and the germline gene differ at one end; a read error may be behind it. The chain uses TRBV20-1 and TRBJ2-1; the D gene is possibly TRBD2 (5 bases). From germline, CDR1 is DFQATT and CDR2 SNEGSKA (reference sequence). The CDR3 is made up of 11 amino acids. The CDR3 reads CGAITGNEQFF. DNA of the CDR3: TGCGGTGCAATCACGGGGAATGAGCAGTTCTTC.

This clonotype was detected a few times. This rearrangement joins TRBV30 to TRBJ1-2, with D possibly TRBD1 on 6 matching bases. The V gene's germline CDR1 is GTSNPN and CDR2 SVGIG (reference sequence). Trimming took off 5 bases at V and 1 base at J, with 20 bases between the two ends. The CDR3 runs to 16 residues. CDR3 DNA: TGTGCCTGGGGAATCGGGACACGATTGTTTAACTATGGCTACACCTTC. Its protein is CAWGIGTRLFNYGYTF.

This clonotype was seen a few times. The junction does not match germline at one end; this may be a read error. The gene calls are TRBV5-8 and TRBJ2-5; 8 nucleotides line up with TRBD2. Germline V gene data show CDR1 as SGHTS and CDR2 as YDEGEE. The CDR3 has 15 residues. The CDR3 protein is CVSSLGGREGETQYF. CDR3 nucleotides: TGTGTCAGCAGCTTGGGAGGCCGGGAGGGGGAGACCCAGTACTTC.

This clonotype appeared a few times. This chain uses TRBV6-6 with TRBJ1-5; tentatively, D is TRBD1 (5 bases). V gave up 2 bases and J gave up 6 bases, with 14 bases separating them. Germline assignment: CDR1 MNHNY and CDR2 SVGAGI (reference sequence). The CDR3 extends over 15 amino acids. The CDR3 sequence: CASSYPGGGSQPQHF. DNA for the CDR3: TGTGCCAGCAGTTACCCCGGGGGAGGGAGTCAGCCCCAGCATTTT.

This clonotype was recorded once. The chain combines TRBV7-6 with TRBJ2-4, with D perhaps given as TRBD1 or TRBD2 (5 bases each). Gene TRBJ2-7 matches the end of the DNA better, so the J call may be wrong. The CDR3 length is 14 residues. Germline CDR1 is SGHVS and CDR2 is FNYEAQ. As DNA, the CDR3 is TGTGCCAGCAGCTTAGCGCTGGGGGAGTACGAGCAGTACTTC. Translation gives CASSLALGEYEQYF.

This clonotype was counted only a few times. The chain joins TRBV20-1 to TRBJ1-3, with D hard to call. The germline CDR1 and CDR2 sequences are DFQATT and SNEGSKA (reference sequence). The CDR3 has 15 amino acids. The V and J ends lost 6 bases and 0 bases respectively, with 15 bases between them. CDR3 region: CSASLSVSSGNTIYF. DNA for the CDR3: TGCAGTGCCTCGCTGTCTGTGAGCTCTGGAAACACCATATATTTT.

This clonotype showed up many times. The chain employs TRBV20-1 and TRBJ2-3, with 12 positions matching TRBD2. The CDR3 runs 14 residues. Trimming at V came to 2 bases and at J to 8 bases, leaving 5 bases not matched to a gene. Germline-derived CDR1 and CDR2 are DFQATT and SNEGSKA (reference sequence). CDR3 nucleotide sequence: TGCAGTGCTAGACTAGCGGGGGGGTCGGGTACGCAGTATTTT. Protein: CSARLAGGSGTQYF.

This clonotype was seen at least ten times. The gene calls are TRBV5-1 and TRBJ2-1; D remains unclear. Germline V gene sequence: CDR1 SGHRS, CDR2 YFSETQ. There are 12 residues in the CDR3. Trimming shortened V by 2 bases and J by 7 bases, and 7 bases separated the two germline ends. CDR3 loop: CASSLQWNEQFF. CDR3 DNA: TGCGCCAGCAGCTTACAGTGGAATGAGCAGTTCTTC.

Concerning this clonotype: This could be a read error, since a much larger clone is one nucleotide away. The chain couples TRBV6-2 or TRBV6-3 to TRBJ1-4, with D hard to call. The CDR3 consists of 15 residues. Germline CDR1 reads MNHEY; CDR2 reads SVGEGT. V lost 6 bases and J lost 3, with 14 bases in between. As DNA, the CDR3 is TGTGCCAGCAGGCATCAGCGGGCAGCTAATGAAAAACTGTTTTTT. Translated: CASRHQRAANEKLFF.

The table lists this clonotype with many counts. The CDR3 reads CASSAQVSYGYTF. The CDR3, as DNA: TGTGCCAGCAGTGCCCAGGTGTCTTATGGCTACACCTTC. The chain has TRBV25-1 and TRBJ1-2; D unclear. CDR1 is MGHDK and CDR2 is SYGVNS in the germline V gene. The V end lost 4 bases, the J end lost 5 bases, and 11 bases lay between the germline ends. This CDR3 is built from 13 residues.

The table lists this clonotype with a few counts. The chain joins TRBV20-1 to TRBJ1-6; D is unresolved. V was pared by 6 bases and J by 10 bases, with 28 bases between. The CDR3 consists of 17 residues. Per the germline V gene, CDR1 is DFQATT and CDR2 is SNEGSKA (reference sequence). This chain's CDR3 is CSANPPTTRHRGSPLHF. The CDR3 nucleotides are TGCAGTGCAAACCCCCCCACAACAAGACACCGGGGATCACCCCTCCACTTT.

This clonotype turned up a few times. This chain uses TRBV5-1 with TRBJ1-1; maybe TRBD1 (6 bases). The germline gives CDR1 SGHRS, CDR2 YFSETQ. CDR3 length equals 14 residues. V was trimmed by 4 bases and J by 1 base, leaving 11 bases between them. CDR3 amino acids: CASSRTAGNTEAFF. The CDR3 DNA reads TGCGCCAGCAGCAGGACAGCGGGGAACACTGAAGCTTTCTTT. Looking up the rest from reference TRBV5-1 and TRBJ1-1 gives the full variable domain: KAGVTQTPRYLIKTRGQQVTLSCSPISGHRSVSWYQQTPGQGLQFLFEYFSETQRNKGNFPGRFSGRQFSNSRSEMNVSTLELGDSALYLCASSRTAGNTEAFFGQGTRLTVV.